The following is a T cell receptor beta chain sequence with its context. Clinical histories supplied by participants themselves formed the basis of cohort assignment. The sample originates from a study of blood T cell repertoires in COVID-19. Study context: T cells, B-cell-depleted T cells, or PBMCs supplied cDNA or gDNA.

In the original workflow: Reference gene primer amplification gave estimated nucleated cell counts. Here immunoSEQ multiplex PCR was the method, and the copy in TCRdb shows in-frame clones only, minus some. The DNA was the basis for D and trimming; V, J and clone size are from that table. The sample has roughly 250,000 clones; 75% to 90% are singletons. Per the germline V gene, CDR1 is SGHAT and CDR2 is FQDESV (reference sequence). The CDR3 extends over 16 amino acids. V was clipped by 5 bases and J by 2 bases; unmatched bases: 8. The TCR comes from a man over 45 who had been exposed to COVID-19. The sequenced sample consisted of PBMCs or T cells enriched from blood (not recorded which). The chain links TRBV11-1 to TRBJ2-2, with 7 bases matching TRBD2. CDR3 nucleotides: TGTGCCAGCAGCCGCCAGAGCGGGGTAAACACCGGGGAGCTGTTTTTT. Translating it yields CASSRQSGVNTGELFF.